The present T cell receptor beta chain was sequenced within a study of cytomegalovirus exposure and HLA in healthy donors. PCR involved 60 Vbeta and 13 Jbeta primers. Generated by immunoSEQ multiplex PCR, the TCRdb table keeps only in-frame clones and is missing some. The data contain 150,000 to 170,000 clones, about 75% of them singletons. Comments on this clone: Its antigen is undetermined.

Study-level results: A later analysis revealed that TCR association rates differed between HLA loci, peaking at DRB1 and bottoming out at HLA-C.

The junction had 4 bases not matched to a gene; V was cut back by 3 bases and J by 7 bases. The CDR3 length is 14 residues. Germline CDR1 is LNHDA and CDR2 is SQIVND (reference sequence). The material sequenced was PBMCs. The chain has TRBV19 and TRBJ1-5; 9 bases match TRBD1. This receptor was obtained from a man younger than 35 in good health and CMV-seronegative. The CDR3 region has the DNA TGTGCCAGTAGTATCGGACAGGGGCCCCAGCCCCAGCATTTT. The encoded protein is CASSIGQGPQPQHF.